This T cell receptor beta chain came from a study of blood T cell repertoires in COVID-19. TCRdb's copy holds only in-frame clones and misses some; the assay was immunoSEQ multiplex PCR. The repertoire holds around 200,000 clones, with 86% as singletons. This clone has a count of ten or more. The CDR3 loop spans 15 amino acids. CDR1 and CDR2 from the germline V gene are LNHNV and YYDKDF (reference sequence). V lost 5 bases to trimming and J lost 4 bases, with 14 bases between them. Sequenced sample: peripheral blood. V gene TRBV15 combines with J gene TRBJ1-4, with D unresolved. The sequence was obtained from a woman older than 75 in a cohort sampled during active or convalescent COVID-19. The CDR3 sequence: CATSLHGRGNEKLFF. The CDR3 DNA is TGTGCCACCAGCCTGCACGGCCGCGGTAATGAAAAACTGTTTTTT.